This T cell receptor beta chain was sequenced in a study of cytomegalovirus exposure and HLA in healthy donors. Looked up from germline, CDR1 is SGDLS and CDR2 is YYNGEE. CDR3 length equals 15 residues. V lost 4 bases and J lost 11, with 24 bases in between. The PCR had 60 Vbeta and 13 Jbeta primers. Profiled with immunoSEQ multiplex PCR; TCRdb holds only in-frame clones, not every one. The sample lists fewer than 250,000 clones; under 80% were seen once. The clonotype comes from a man in his thirties or forties in good health and CMV-seropositive. This rearrangement joins TRBV9 to TRBJ2-5; D might be TRBD2 (5 bases). The sequenced sample was PBMCs. The CDR3 DNA reads as TGTGCCAGCAGCCCCCTCGTCGGGGAGTTCGATGGGCAGTACTTC. Translation gives CASSPLVGEFDGQYF.